This T cell receptor (beta chain) appears in the sequencing data of a study of blood T cell repertoires in COVID-19. Study details: The United States, Italy and Spain supplied acute and convalescent COVID-19 samples. PBMCs, B-cell-depleted T cells, or T cells were the source of the cDNA or gDNA that made up the material.

Trimming pared 0 bases from V and 8 bases from J, leaving 16 bases between. The CDR3 sequence is 15 residues long. Per germline, CDR1 MNHNS and CDR2 SASEGT. Per the original data handling: From reference gene primer amplification, estimates of nucleated cell counts were derived. Profiled with immunoSEQ multiplex PCR; TCRdb holds only in-frame clones, not every one. Clone size and V and J calls were adopted from that table, with D and trimming inferred from the DNA. The repertoire holds 250,000 to 350,000 clones, with roughly 87% as singletons. The source of this sequence is a man between 18 and 29 years old with active or convalescent COVID-19. The sequenced material came from peripheral blood. The chain couples TRBV6-1 to TRBJ1-2; D remains unclear. The CDR3 spells CASSEARHATFGYTF. As DNA, the CDR3 is TGTGCCAGCAGTGAAGCGCGGCACGCGACGTTCGGCTACACCTTC.